This T cell receptor beta chain was retrieved from a study of cytomegalovirus exposure and HLA in healthy donors. Study-wide background: It was reported in a later analysis that the same platform had been used for the roughly 130 validation repertoires as for the roughly 670 first-cohort repertoires. Study-level findings and limits: Among the CMV-associated chains, a few were confirmed in vitro as specific for CMV antigens. With high specificity and sensitivity, the classifier reportedly diagnosed cytomegalovirus status.

The protocol was immunoSEQ multiplex PCR, while the TCRdb copy is restricted to in-frame clones and leaves out a portion. The repertoire holds about 200,000 clones, with roughly 77% as singletons. The germline CDR1 and CDR2 sequences are SGHRS and YFSETQ. The CDR3 spans 15 residues. V was pared by 4 bases and J by 4 bases, with 9 bases of the junction left unmatched. The roughly 120-subject validation cohort, separate from the 666-subject first cohort, included the donors. For this clone: What it binds is unknown.

The sample comprised PBMCs. The chain combines TRBV5-1 with TRBJ2-5, with 8 nucleotides matching TRBD1. This TCR came from a woman in her 30s in good health and CMV-seronegative. CDR3 bases: TGCGCCAGCAGCCTGACAGGGGATTCGGGAGAGACCCAGTACTTC. It is translated as CASSLTGDSGETQYF.